This entry is about one T cell receptor (beta chain). Its target is not known. The sample belongs to a study of OX40 agonist ivuxolimab in advanced cancers. About the study: Of the participants, 35% to 50% had some prior anti-PD-1, anti-PD-L1 or anti-CTLA-4 therapy, which was allowed.

The repertoire was sequenced with immunoSEQ multiplex PCR; TCRdb's copy has only in-frame clones and lacks some. This sample has 73,000 or so clones, with around 85% found just once. Findings of the study overall: In CD8+ T cells, expanded clones were on average more numerous than in CD4+. Clonal expansion was among the lowest in partial responders at 0.1-3.0 mg/kg, especially CD8+.

This CDR3 contains 13 residues. V lost 1 base, J lost 5 bases, and 9 bases lay in between. Germline loops: CDR1 KGHSH, CDR2 LQKENI. This clonotype was sampled from an adult with an advanced solid tumor such as melanoma, head and neck, liver or kidney cancer. The J gene is TRBJ2-7, the V gene TRBV18; no clear D. Source: CD4+ or CD8+ T cells sorted from blood, taken in a trial of the OX40 agonist ivuxolimab. The CDR3 is CASSPLTLDEQYF. The CDR3 bases are TGTGCCAGCTCACCACTCACATTGGACGAGCAGTACTTC.